Below are 26 T cell receptor beta chains sequenced from a single sample in a study of spatial heterogeneity in lung cancer. MiXCR, run by TCRdb on the 5' RACE reads, gives a single entry per CDR3 protein. This repertoire shows approximately 3,000 distinct CDR3 sequences, approximately 18% found once; its top ten account for about 25%. As to time point: sample taken at primary tumor resection. The source was normal lung tissue next to the tumor, collected at surgery. The receptors derive from a female donor with early-stage non-small cell lung cancer.

This clonotype is categorized as medium-sized. The V gene is TRBV11-2, the J gene TRBJ2-5; no definite D call. CDR3 size: 12 residues. Germline CDR1 is SGHAT and CDR2 is FQNNGV. With 5 bases removed from V and 7 bases from J, the gap between germline ends came to 11 bases. The chain's CDR3 is CASSQLGRTQYF. CDR3 coding DNA: TGTGCCAGCAGCCAGCTAGGGCGGACCCAGTACTTC. The entire variable domain, with the rest obtained from reference TRBV11-2 and TRBJ2-5, is as follows: EAGVAQSPRYKIIEKRQSVAFWCNPISGHATLYWYQQILGQGPKLLIQFQNNGVVDDSQLPKDRFSAERLKGVDSTLKIQPAKLEDSAVYLCASSQLGRTQYFGPGTRLLVL.

The CDR3 bases are TGTGCCAGCAGTTCTCTAGCGGAGGCGGGTGAGCAGTTCTTC. This gives the protein CASSSLAEAGEQFF. The rearrangement uses TRBV6-2 or TRBV6-3 and TRBJ2-1; 7 positions agree with TRBD2. Germline V gene data show CDR1 as MNHEY and CDR2 as SVGEGT. Trimming took 4 bases from V and 9 from J; bases not matched to a gene: 9. This CDR3 is 14 amino acids long.

By share, this clonotype ranks as large. V usage is TRBV24-1 and J usage is TRBJ2-1; weak D call: TRBD2 (5 bases). From germline, CDR1 is KGHDR and CDR2 SFDVKD. Between the trimmed V and J ends, which lost 2 bases and 4 bases, there was a span of 11 bases. This CDR3 is built from 15 residues. The CDR3 loop is CATSDSGRGYNEQFF. Written as DNA, the CDR3 is TGTGCCACCAGTGATTCGGGCCGCGGGTACAATGAGCAGTTCTTC.

This clonotype is medium-sized in the sample. The rearrangement uses TRBV5-1 and TRBJ2-1; 9 nucleotides match TRBD2. Per germline, CDR1 SGHRS and CDR2 YFSETQ. The V and J ends lost 1 base and 3 bases, in that order; junction bases with no gene match: 5. This CDR3 comprises 16 residues. The CDR3: CASSLSSSGNYNEQFF. In nucleotides, the CDR3 is TGCGCCAGCAGCTTGTCCTCTAGCGGGAACTACAATGAGCAGTTCTTC.

This clonotype qualifies as medium-sized. The V call is TRBV6-6, the J call TRBJ2-2, with D maybe TRBD2 (5 bases). Per the germline V gene, CDR1 is MNHNY and CDR2 is SVGAGI (reference sequence). The CDR3 is 14 residues long. Trimming left V 2 bases short and J 5 bases short, with 9 bases between. CDR3 bases: TGTGCCAGCAGTTACATCCGGGGTACCGGGGAGCTGTTTTTT. Translation: CASSYIRGTGELFF.

This clonotype qualifies as large (0.1 to 1%). V gene TRBV19 combines with J gene TRBJ2-5; 8 bases agree with TRBD1. The CDR3 is made up of 16 amino acids. From germline, CDR1 is LNHDA and CDR2 SQIVND (reference sequence). Trimming took 5 bases from V and 0 from J; bases not matched to a gene: 8. The CDR3 here is CASSPRTGRNQETQYF. The CDR3 nucleotides read TGTGCCAGTAGTCCCAGGACAGGGCGGAACCAAGAGACCCAGTACTTC.

The chain employs TRBV12-3 or TRBV12-4 and TRBJ2-6, with 9 bases lining up with TRBD1. The CDR3 sequence is 17 residues long. The ends lost 6 bases at V and 4 bases at J; junction bases unmatched: 10. The CDR3 loop reads CASRPTRDRAGANVLTF. In DNA form, the CDR3 reads TGTGCCAGCAGGCCCACCAGGGACAGGGCCGGGGCCAACGTCCTGACTTTC.

This clonotype appeared once. A much more abundant neighbour one base away suggests this may be a read error. V is TRBV6-2 or TRBV6-3 and J is TRBJ2-6, with D perhaps being TRBD1 or TRBD2 (5 bases each). The CDR3 has 17 residues. Germline CDR1 reads MNHEY; CDR2 reads SVGEGT. V was trimmed by 11 bases and J by 0 bases, leaving 20 bases between them. The CDR3 nucleotides are TGTGCCGGCTTACCGGGACGCAAGTACTCTGGGGCCAACGTCCTGACTTTC. Its translation is CAGLPGRKYSGANVLTF.

This clonotype ranks as large. The CDR3 sequence: CSVENIPSDGYTF. The DNA for the CDR3 is TGCAGCGTTGAAAACATTCCGTCGGATGGCTACACCTTC. The V and J genes are TRBV29-1 and TRBJ1-2, with unresolved D. CDR3 length equals 13 residues. V lost 2 bases to trimming and J lost 6 bases, with 13 bases between them. Per the germline V gene, CDR1 is SQVTM and CDR2 is ANQGSEA.

This clonotype has more than one count but fewer than ten. The chain employs TRBV10-3 and TRBJ2-3, with D perhaps matching TRBD2 (5 bases). With 11 bases removed from V and 0 bases from J, the gap between germline ends came to 15 bases. Germline-derived CDR1 and CDR2 are ENHRY and SYGVKD. The CDR3 totals 14 residues. The CDR3 DNA sequence: TGTGCCGGCGAGCGGAACCCTAGCACAGATACGCAGTATTTT. This encodes CAGERNPSTDTQYF.

This clonotype counts as medium-sized. V and J are TRBV18 and TRBJ2-3; D unresolved. This CDR3 is built from 16 residues. Germline V CDR1 and CDR2: KGHSH, LQKENI. Trimming pared 4 bases from V and 4 bases from J, leaving 18 bases between. The CDR3 protein is CASSRSEHGSADTQYF. CDR3 DNA: TGTGCCAGCTCACGTTCGGAACACGGGTCAGCAGATACGCAGTATTTT.

The genes are TRBV4-1 and TRBJ2-5; D is ambiguous. Germline-derived CDR1 and CDR2 are MGHRA and YSYEKL. This CDR3 region has 14 residues. Trimming pared 0 bases from V and 5 bases from J, leaving 10 bases between. CDR3 in amino acids: CASSQDQVVETQYF. Here the CDR3 DNA reads TGCGCCAGCAGCCAAGATCAGGTGGTGGAGACCCAGTACTTC.

The V gene is TRBV7-8, the J gene TRBJ2-5; D is uncertain. V was clipped by 5 bases and J by 5 bases, with 9 bases between them. This CDR3 has 12 amino acids. Germline values: CDR1 SGHVS, CDR2 FQNEAQ. The CDR3 region is CASSTRVETQYF. The CDR3 region has the DNA TGTGCCAGCAGCACAAGGGTTGAGACCCAGTACTTC.

This chain links TRBV20-1 with TRBJ1-2; possible D gene TRBD1, 6 bases. The germline gives CDR1 DFQATT, CDR2 SNEGSKA (reference sequence). The CDR3 covers 13 residues. Deletions cut 0 bases from V and 2 bases from J, with 7 bases between. CDR3 protein: CSARDGQNYGYTF. The CDR3 coding sequence is TGCAGTGCTAGAGACGGACAGAACTATGGCTACACCTTC.

This chain uses TRBV5-1 with TRBJ1-1; possibly TRBD1 for D (5 bases). This CDR3 is built from 13 residues. The V and J ends lost 4 bases and 8 bases respectively, with 15 bases between them. In germline, CDR1 is SGHRS, CDR2 YFSETQ. The CDR3 nucleotides are TGCGCCAGCAGCATAGACCGGGACCGAGAAGCTTTCTTT. As protein: CASSIDRDREAFF.

By share, this clonotype ranks as medium-sized. The chain combines TRBV7-3 with TRBJ2-7, with D possibly TRBD1 on 6 matching bases. Germline V gives CDR1 SGHTA, CDR2 FQGTGA. The CDR3 is made up of 13 amino acids. V lost 4 bases and J lost 1, with 8 bases in between. CDR3 sequence (DNA): TGTGCCAGCAGCTCCGACAGGTCCTACGAGCAGTACTTC. Protein product: CASSSDRSYEQYF. Combining the CDR3 with reference TRBV7-3 and TRBJ2-7 gives the whole variable domain GAGVSQTPSNKVTEKGKYVELRCDPISGHTALYWYRQSLGQGPEFLIYFQGTGAADDSGLPNDRFFAVRPEGSVSTLKIQRTERGDSAVYLCASSSDRSYEQYFGPGTRLTVT.

By its share, this clonotype is large (0.1 to 1%). The rearrangement joins TRBV7-2 to TRBJ1-3; a possible D gene is TRBD1 (5 bases). Trimming stripped 5 bases from V and 2 bases from J, with 16 bases between. The V gene's germline CDR1 is SGHTA and CDR2 FQGNSA. This CDR3 has 16 residues. DNA of the CDR3: TGTGCCAGCAGCCGGGTACCGGGGCGGACTGGAAACACCATATATTTT. Its translation: CASSRVPGRTGNTIYF.

This clonotype is judged medium-sized. This chain uses TRBV7-2 with TRBJ1-6; D is perhaps TRBD1 (6 bases). The germline V and J ends were trimmed by 7 bases and 7 bases, with 14 bases remaining between them. CDR1 SGHTA and CDR2 FQGNSA come from the germline V gene. The CDR3 runs 14 residues. Written as DNA, the CDR3 is TGTGCCAGCAACCAGGGGAACCCAAATTCACCCCTCCACTTT. Translated, it gives CASNQGNPNSPLHF. Full variable domain (outside the CDR3, taken from reference TRBV7-2 and TRBJ1-6): GAGVSQSPSNKVTEKGKDVELRCDPISGHTALYWYRQSLGQGLEFLIYFQGNSAPDKSGLPSDRFSAERTGGSVSTLTIQRTQQEDSAVYLCASNQGNPNSPLHFGNGTRLTVT.

This clonotype is medium-sized in the sample. CDR3 in amino acids: CASTLGNTEAFF. The CDR3 nucleotides read TGTGCCAGCACCCTGGGTAACACTGAAGCTTTCTTT. The chain has TRBV28 and TRBJ1-1; D uncertain. The CDR3 sequence is 12 residues long. The germline V and J ends were trimmed by 7 bases and 2 bases, with 8 bases remaining between them. Germline V gives CDR1 MDHEN, CDR2 SYDVKM.

This clonotype appeared once. This chain links TRBV5-1 with TRBJ2-3, with D perhaps TRBD1 (5 bases). This CDR3 contains 14 residues. The germline V and J ends were trimmed by 2 bases and 6 bases, with 13 bases remaining between them. The germline CDR1 and CDR2 sequences are SGHRS and YFSETQ. CDR3 amino acids: CASSLQDLGDTQYF. DNA for the CDR3: TGCGCCAGCAGCTTACAGGACCTGGGGGATACGCAGTATTTT. The whole variable domain, remainder taken from reference TRBV5-1 and TRBJ2-3, is KAGVTQTPRYLIKTRGQQVTLSCSPISGHRSVSWYQQTPGQGLQFLFEYFSETQRNKGNFPGRFSGRQFSNSRSEMNVSTLELGDSALYLCASSLQDLGDTQYFGPGTRLTVL.

This chain links TRBV6-2 or TRBV6-3 with TRBJ2-1; tentative D call: TRBD2 (5 bases). Germline V gives CDR1 MNHEY, CDR2 SVGEGT. This CDR3 spans 14 amino acids. V lost 0 bases to trimming and J lost 6 bases, with 9 bases between them. CDR3 DNA: TGTGCCAGCAGTTACTCCCACGAGGGCAATGAGCAGTTCTTC. This encodes CASSYSHEGNEQFF.

This CDR3 reads CASSTGTLTDTQYF. For the CDR3, the DNA is TGCGCCAGCAGCACCGGGACGCTCACAGATACGCAGTATTTT. The chain has TRBV5-1 and TRBJ2-3; D could derive from TRBD1 or TRBD2 (5 bases each). V dropped 4 bases and J dropped 2 bases, with 11 bases sitting between them. Germline values: CDR1 SGHRS, CDR2 YFSETQ. The CDR3 is 14 amino acids.

Sample share makes this clonotype large. The chain joins TRBV28 to TRBJ2-1, with 7 positions matching TRBD1. The germline CDR1 and CDR2 sequences are MDHEN and SYDVKM. CDR3 size: 14 residues. Trimming cost V 2 bases and J 7 bases; bases outside gene matches: 5. CDR3 in amino acids: CASSLKDRVNEQFF. The CDR3 coding sequence is TGTGCCAGCAGTTTAAAAGACAGGGTAAATGAGCAGTTCTTC.

This clonotype is labeled as medium-sized. The chain is built from TRBV20-1 and TRBJ2-5, with TRBD2 identical over 9 bases. V lost 4 bases to trimming and J lost 0 bases; unmatched junction nucleotides: 6. Germline loops: CDR1 DFQATT, CDR2 SNEGSKA (reference sequence). The CDR3 totals 15 residues. The CDR3 coding sequence is TGCAGTGCTAAAGGAGCGGGAGGTTACCAAGAGACCCAGTACTTC. Residues: CSAKGAGGYQETQYF.

This clonotype qualifies as large. The V gene is TRBV20-1, the J gene TRBJ2-6, with D possibly TRBD1 on 5 matching bases. Trimming stripped 5 bases from V and 4 bases from J, with 15 bases between. The CDR3 is made up of 15 amino acids. Per the germline V gene, CDR1 is DFQATT and CDR2 is SNEGSKA (reference sequence). CDR3 region: CSAPFVGLGANVLTF. CDR3 nucleotides: TGCAGTGCTCCCTTCGTGGGGCTCGGGGCCAACGTCCTGACTTTC.

By share, this clonotype ranks as medium-sized. The rearrangement joins TRBV5-6 to TRBJ2-5, with D perhaps matching TRBD2 (6 bases). The CDR3 runs 15 residues. Germline V CDR1 and CDR2: SGHDT, YYEEEE. V was cut by 0 bases and J by 4 bases, with 13 bases left in between. CDR3 region: CASSLDRYGGETQYF. The CDR3 bases are TGTGCCAGCAGCTTGGACCGATACGGGGGAGAGACCCAGTACTTC.